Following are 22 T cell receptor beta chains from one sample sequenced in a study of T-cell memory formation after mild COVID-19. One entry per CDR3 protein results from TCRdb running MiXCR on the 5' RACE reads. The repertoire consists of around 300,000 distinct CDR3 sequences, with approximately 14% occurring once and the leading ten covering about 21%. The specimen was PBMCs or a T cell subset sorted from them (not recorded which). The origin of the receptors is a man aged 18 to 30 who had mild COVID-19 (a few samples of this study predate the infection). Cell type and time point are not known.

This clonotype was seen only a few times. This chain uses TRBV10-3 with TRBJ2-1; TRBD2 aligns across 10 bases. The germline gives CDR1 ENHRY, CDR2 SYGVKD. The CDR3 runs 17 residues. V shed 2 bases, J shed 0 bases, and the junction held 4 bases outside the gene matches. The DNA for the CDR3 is TGTGCCATCAGTGAGAATAGCGGGGGGAGCTCCTACAATGAGCAGTTCTTC. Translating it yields CAISENSGGSSYNEQFF.

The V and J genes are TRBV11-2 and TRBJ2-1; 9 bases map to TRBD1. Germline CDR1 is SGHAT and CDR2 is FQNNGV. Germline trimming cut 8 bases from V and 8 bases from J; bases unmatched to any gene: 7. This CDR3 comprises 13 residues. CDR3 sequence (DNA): TGTGCCAGCCGGGACAGGGACTTGGATGAGCAGTTCTTC. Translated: CASRDRDLDEQFF.

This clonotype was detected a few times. CDR3 loop: CASSPSGSGNTIYF. CDR3 bases: TGTGCCAGCAGTCCATCAGGGTCTGGAAACACCATATATTTT. The chain is built from TRBV12-3 or TRBV12-4 and TRBJ1-3; possibly TRBD1 for D (5 bases). V was trimmed by 5 bases and J by 1 base, leaving 9 bases between them. This CDR3 is built from 14 residues.

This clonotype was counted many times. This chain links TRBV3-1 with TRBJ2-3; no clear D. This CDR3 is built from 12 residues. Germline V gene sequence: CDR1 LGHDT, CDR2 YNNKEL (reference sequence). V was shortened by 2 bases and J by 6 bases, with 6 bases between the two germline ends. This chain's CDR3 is CASSQIRDTQYF. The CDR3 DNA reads TGTGCCAGCAGCCAAATCCGGGATACGCAGTATTTT.

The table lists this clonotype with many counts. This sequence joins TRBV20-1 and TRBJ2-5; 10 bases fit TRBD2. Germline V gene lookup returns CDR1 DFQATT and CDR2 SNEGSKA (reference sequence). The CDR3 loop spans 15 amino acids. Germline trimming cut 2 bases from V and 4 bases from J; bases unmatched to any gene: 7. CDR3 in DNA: TGCAGTGCTAGATTACCCTCTAGCGGGGGAGAGACCCAGTACTTC. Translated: CSARLPSSGGETQYF.

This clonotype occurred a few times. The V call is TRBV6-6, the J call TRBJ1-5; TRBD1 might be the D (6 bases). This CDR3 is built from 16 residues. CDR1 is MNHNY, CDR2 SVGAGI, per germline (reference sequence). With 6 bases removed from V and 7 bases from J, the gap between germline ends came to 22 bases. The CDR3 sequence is CASSFEPPGEGQPQHF. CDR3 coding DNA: TGTGCCAGCAGCTTCGAACCCCCAGGGGAAGGACAGCCCCAGCATTTT.

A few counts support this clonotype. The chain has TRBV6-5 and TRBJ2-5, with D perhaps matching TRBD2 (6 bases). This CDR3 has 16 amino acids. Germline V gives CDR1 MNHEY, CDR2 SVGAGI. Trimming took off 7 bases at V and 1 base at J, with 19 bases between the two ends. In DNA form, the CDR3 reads TGTGCCAGCACCACGGGTGGGGGGAGCCCCCAAGAGACCCAGTACTTC. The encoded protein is CASTTGGGSPQETQYF.

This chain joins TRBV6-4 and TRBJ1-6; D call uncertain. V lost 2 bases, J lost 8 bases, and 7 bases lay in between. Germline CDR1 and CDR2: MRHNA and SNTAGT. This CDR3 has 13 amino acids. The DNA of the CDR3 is TGTGCCAGCAGTGACCGGATTTATTCACCCCTCCACTTT. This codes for CASSDRIYSPLHF.

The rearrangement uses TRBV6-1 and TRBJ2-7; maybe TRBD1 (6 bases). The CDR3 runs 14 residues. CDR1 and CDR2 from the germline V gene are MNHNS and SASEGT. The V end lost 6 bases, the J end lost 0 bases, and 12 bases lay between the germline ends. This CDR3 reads CASRGDTSSYEQYV. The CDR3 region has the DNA TGTGCCAGCAGGGGGGACACGAGCTCCTACGAGCAGTACGTC.

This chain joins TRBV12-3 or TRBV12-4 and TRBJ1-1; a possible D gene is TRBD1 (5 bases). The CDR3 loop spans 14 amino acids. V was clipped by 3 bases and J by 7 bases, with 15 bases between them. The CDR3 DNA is TGTGCCAGCAGTTTGGGGGTCTCTGGAATTGAAGCTTTCTTT. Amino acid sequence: CASSLGVSGIEAFF.

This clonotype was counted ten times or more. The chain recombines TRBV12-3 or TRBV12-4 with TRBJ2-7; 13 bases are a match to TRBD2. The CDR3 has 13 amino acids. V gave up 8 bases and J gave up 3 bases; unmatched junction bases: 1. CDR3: CASGTSGDYEQYV. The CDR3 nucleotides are TGTGCCAGCGGGACTAGCGGGGACTACGAGCAGTACGTC.

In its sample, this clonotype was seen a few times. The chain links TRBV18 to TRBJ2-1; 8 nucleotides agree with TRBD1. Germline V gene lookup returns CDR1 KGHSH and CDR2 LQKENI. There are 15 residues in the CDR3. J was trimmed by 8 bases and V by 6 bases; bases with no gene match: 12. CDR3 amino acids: CASSVDRAVADEQFF. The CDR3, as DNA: TGTGCCAGCTCCGTGGACAGGGCGGTGGCCGATGAGCAGTTCTTC.

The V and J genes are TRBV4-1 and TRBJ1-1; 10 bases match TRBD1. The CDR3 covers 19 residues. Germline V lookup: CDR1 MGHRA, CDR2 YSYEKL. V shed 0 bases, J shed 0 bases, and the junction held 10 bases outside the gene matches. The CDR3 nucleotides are TGCGCCAGCAGCCAAGAATCGGTTCTCGGGACAGGGGTGAACACTGAAGCTTTCTTT. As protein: CASSQESVLGTGVNTEAFF.

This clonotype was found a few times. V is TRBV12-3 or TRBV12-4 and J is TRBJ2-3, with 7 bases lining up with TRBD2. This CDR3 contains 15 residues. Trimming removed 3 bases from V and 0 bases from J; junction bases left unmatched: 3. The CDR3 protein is CASSFRRGSTDTQYF. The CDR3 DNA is TGTGCCAGCAGTTTTCGGCGGGGGAGCACAGATACGCAGTATTTT.

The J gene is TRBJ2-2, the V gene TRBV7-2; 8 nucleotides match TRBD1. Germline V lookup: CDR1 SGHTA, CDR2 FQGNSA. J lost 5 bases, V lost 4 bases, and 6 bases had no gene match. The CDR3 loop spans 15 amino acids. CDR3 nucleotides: TGTGCCAGCAGCTGGTCAGGGGGCAGGACCGGGGAGCTGTTTTTT. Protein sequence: CASSWSGGRTGELFF.

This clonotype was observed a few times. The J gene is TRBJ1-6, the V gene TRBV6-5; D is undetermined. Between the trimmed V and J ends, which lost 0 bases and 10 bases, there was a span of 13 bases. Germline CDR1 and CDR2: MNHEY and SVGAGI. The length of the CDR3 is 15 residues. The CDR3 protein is CASSYSSDPWSPLHF. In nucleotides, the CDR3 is TGTGCCAGCAGTTACTCTTCTGACCCATGGTCACCCCTCCACTTT.

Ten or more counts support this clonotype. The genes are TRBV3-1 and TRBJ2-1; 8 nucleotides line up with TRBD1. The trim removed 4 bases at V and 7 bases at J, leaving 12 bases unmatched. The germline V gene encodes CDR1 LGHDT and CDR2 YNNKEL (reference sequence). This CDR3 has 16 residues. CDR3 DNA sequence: TGTGCCAGCAGCCCCTCGACAGGGGTCGCCGGAAATGAGCAGTTCTTC. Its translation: CASSPSTGVAGNEQFF.

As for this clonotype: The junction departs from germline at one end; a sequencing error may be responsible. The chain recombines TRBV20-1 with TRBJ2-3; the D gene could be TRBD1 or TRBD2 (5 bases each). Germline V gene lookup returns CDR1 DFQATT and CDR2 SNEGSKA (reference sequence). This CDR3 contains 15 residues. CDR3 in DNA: TGCAGTGCTAGAGTTTTGGGGGAAGGCACAGGTACGCAGTATTTT. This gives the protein CSARVLGEGTGTQYF.

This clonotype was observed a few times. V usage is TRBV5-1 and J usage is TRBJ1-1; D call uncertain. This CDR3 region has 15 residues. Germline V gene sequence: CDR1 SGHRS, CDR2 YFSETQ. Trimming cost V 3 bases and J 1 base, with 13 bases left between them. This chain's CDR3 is CASSYETRPNTEAFF. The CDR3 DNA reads TGCGCCAGCAGCTACGAGACAAGACCGAACACTGAAGCTTTCTTT.

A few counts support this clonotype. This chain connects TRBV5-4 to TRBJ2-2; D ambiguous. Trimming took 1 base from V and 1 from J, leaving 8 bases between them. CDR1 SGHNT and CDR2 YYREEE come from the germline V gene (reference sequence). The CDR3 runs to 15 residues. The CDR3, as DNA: TGTGCCAGCAGCTTGTCGTCCCAGAACACCGGGGAGCTGTTTTTT. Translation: CASSLSSQNTGELFF.

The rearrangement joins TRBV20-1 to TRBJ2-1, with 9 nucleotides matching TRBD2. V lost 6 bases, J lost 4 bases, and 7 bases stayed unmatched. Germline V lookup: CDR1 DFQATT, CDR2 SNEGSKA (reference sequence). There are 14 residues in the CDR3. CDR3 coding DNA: TGCAGTGCGGCGACTAGCGGTGTATACAATGAGCAGTTCTTC. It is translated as CSAATSGVYNEQFF.

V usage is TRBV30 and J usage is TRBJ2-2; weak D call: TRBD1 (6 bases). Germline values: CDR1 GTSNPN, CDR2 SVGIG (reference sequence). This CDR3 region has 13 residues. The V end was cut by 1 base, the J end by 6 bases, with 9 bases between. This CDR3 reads CAWSEYRAGELFF. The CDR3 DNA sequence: TGTGCCTGGAGTGAATACAGGGCCGGGGAGCTGTTTTTT.